These T cell receptor beta chains were read from a single sample in a study of blood T cells in healthy people across ages. In TCRdb, the 5' RACE reads were re-called with MiXCR into one record per CDR3 protein. The sample has about 1.8 million distinct CDR3 sequences, less than 50% seen once. Sequencing was performed on blood. All receptors come from a woman aged 40 to 50 in good health. Each CDR3 is given with its conserved first and last residue. A D gene is named only where the DNA matches it firmly. Only some rows state a clone size, as once, few, many or a class for expanded clones.

TRBJ2-5 NA TRBV27 few CASSLLGAWETQYF TGTGCCAGCAGTTTACTCGGTGCGTGGGAGACCCAGTACTTC
TRBJ2-7 TRBD1 TRBV9 NA CASSVGPPGQGISYEQYF TGTGCCAGCAGCGTAGGACCCCCGGGACAGGGGATTTCGTACGAGCAGTACTTC
TRBJ1-2 NA TRBV4-1 few CASSQDVEVRGRGYTF TGCGCCAGCAGCCAAGATGTGGAGGTTAGGGGTCGCGGCTACACCTTC
TRBJ2-7 NA TRBV28 NA CASSLLAGRNYEQYF TGTGCCAGCAGTTTACTGGCCGGGCGTAACTACGAGCAGTACTTC
TRBJ2-6 NA TRBV7-9 NA CASSFSVGSGANVLTF TGTGCCAGCAGCTTCTCCGTGGGCTCTGGGGCCAACGTCCTGACTTTC
TRBJ2-3 TRBD2 TRBV20-1 few CSASRASGGEEEGTDTQYF TGCAGTGCTAGCCGGGCTAGCGGGGGGGAAGAGGAGGGCACAGATACGCAGTATTTT
TRBJ2-1 NA TRBV20-1 NA CSAASRVGEQFF TGCAGTGCTGCATCCAGGGTCGGGGAGCAGTTCTTC
TRBJ2-1 NA TRBV7-9 once CASSLAPESYYNEQFF TGTGCCAGCAGCTTAGCGCCAGAAAGTTACTACAATGAGCAGTTCTTC
TRBJ2-3 NA TRBV9 few CASSVGGAEDTQYF TGTGCCAGCAGCGTAGGGGGGGCTGAAGATACGCAGTATTTT
TRBJ2-5 NA TRBV6-1 NA CASSEDPGSGQYF TGTGCCAGCAGTGAAGACCCAGGAAGCGGGCAGTACTTC
TRBJ1-1 TRBD1 TRBV5-6 few CASSRPGQGAFKNTEAFF TGTGCCAGCAGCCGGCCGGGACAGGGGGCCTTCAAGAACACTGAAGCTTTCTTT
TRBJ2-3 NA TRBV4-3 few CASSQDAAGGQDTQYF TGCGCCAGCAGCCAAGATGCGGCAGGGGGGCAAGATACGCAGTATTTT
TRBJ2-5 NA TRBV7-9 few CASSLLVPGQETQYF TGTGCCAGCAGCTTATTGGTGCCAGGGCAAGAGACCCAGTACTTC
TRBJ2-5 NA TRBV20-1 NA CSARDGGRTPQETQYF TGCAGTGCTAGAGATGGGGGACGGACCCCTCAAGAGACCCAGTACTTC
TRBJ2-7 NA TRBV5-1 NA CASSWGIVYEQYF TGCGCCAGCAGCTGGGGCATAGTCTACGAGCAGTACTTC
TRBJ2-7 NA TRBV7-2 few CASSSPGTPITYEQYF TGTGCCAGCAGCTCGCCCGGGACGCCTATAACCTACGAGCAGTACTTC
TRBJ1-1 NA TRBV28 NA CASGGVSGRLNTEAFF TGTGCCAGCGGGGGAGTCTCAGGAAGGTTGAACACTGAAGCTTTCTTT
TRBJ2-5 TRBD2 TRBV5-1 NA CASSRTSGGAFETQYF TGCGCCAGCAGCCGGACTAGCGGGGGGGCCTTTGAGACCCAGTACTTC
TRBJ2-7 TRBD1 TRBV7-2 NA CASSLGDRGYGQYF TGTGCCAGCAGCCTGGGGGACAGAGGCTACGGGCAGTACTTC
TRBJ2-1 NA TRBV4-3 few CASSQATDPDLPNEQFF TGCGCCAGCAGCCAAGCCACGGACCCCGATCTTCCCAATGAGCAGTTCTTC
TRBJ2-1 NA TRBV20-1 NA CSASFAYNEQFF TGCAGTGCTAGTTTCGCCTACAATGAGCAGTTCTTC